Sequencing of this T cell receptor beta chain was carried out in a study of cytomegalovirus exposure and HLA in healthy donors. Findings and limits, study-wide: The study labeled 150 to 200 TCR beta chains cytomegalovirus-associated. CMV antigen specificity was confirmed in vitro for a few CMV-associated chains. Cytomegalovirus status was reportedly diagnosed by the classifier with high specificity and sensitivity.

TCRdb's table, derived via immunoSEQ multiplex PCR, lists solely in-frame clones and lacks some. The sample consists of approximately 150,000 clones, roughly 90% of them appearing once. Worth noting for this clone: The antigen is unknown.

The sample comprised PBMCs. This TCR came from a man between 18 and 29 years old in good health and CMV-seronegative.

CDR3 protein: CASSSGQRNQETQYF. In nucleotides, the CDR3 is TGTGCCAGCAGCTCGGGACAGCGCAACCAAGAGACCCAGTACTTC. The chain combines TRBV14 with TRBJ2-5, with 7 positions matching TRBD1. The V gene's germline CDR1 is SGHDN and CDR2 FVKESK. With V trimmed by 5 bases and J by 0 bases, 6 bases remained unmatched. This CDR3 comprises 15 residues.